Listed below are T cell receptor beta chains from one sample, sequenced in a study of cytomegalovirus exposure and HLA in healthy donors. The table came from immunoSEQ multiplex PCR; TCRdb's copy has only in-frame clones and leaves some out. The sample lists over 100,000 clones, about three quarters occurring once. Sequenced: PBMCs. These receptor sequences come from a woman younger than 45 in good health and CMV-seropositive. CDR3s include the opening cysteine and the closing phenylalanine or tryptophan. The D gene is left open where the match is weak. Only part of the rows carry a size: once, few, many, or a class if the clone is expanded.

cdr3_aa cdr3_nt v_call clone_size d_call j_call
CANSWGQGVGTGELFF TGTGCCAACAGCTGGGGACAGGGGGTCGGGACCGGGGAGCTGTTTTTT TRBV5-4 - TRBD1 TRBJ2-2
CASRLDRGKAFF TGTGCCAGCAGACTGGACAGGGGGAAAGCTTTCTTT TRBV6-5 - TRBD1 TRBJ1-1
CASETGVGGYTF TGTGCCAGCGAAACAGGGGTAGGCGGCTACACCTTC TRBV2 - TRBD1 TRBJ1-2
CASSLSGGPAKQYF TGTGCCAGCAGCTTATCCGGGGGGCCCGCCAAGCAGTACTTC TRBV11-2 - - TRBJ2-7
CASSLDWGQVETQYF TGTGCCAGCAGCTTAGATTGGGGCCAGGTGGAGACCCAGTACTTC TRBV11-2 - - TRBJ2-5
CASSPGVGVYEQYF TGCGCCAGCAGCCCAGGAGTAGGGGTATACGAGCAGTACTTC TRBV4-3 - - TRBJ2-7
CASSRGTGEYNEQFF TGTGCCAGCAGCCGCGGGACTGGGGAATACAATGAGCAGTTCTTC TRBV14 few - TRBJ2-1
CASSNRGDEKLFF TGTGCCAGCAGTAACAGGGGAGATGAAAAACTGTTTTTT TRBV2 - TRBD1 TRBJ1-4
CSVVVPGMNTEAFF TGCAGCGTTGTGGTTCCAGGGATGAACACTGAAGCTTTCTTT TRBV29-1 - - TRBJ1-1
CASSLAPGQIYGYTF TGTGCCAGCAGCTTGGCCCCGGGACAAATCTATGGCTACACCTTC TRBV5-5 - - TRBJ1-2
CSVRQEKLFF TGCAGCGTTCGACAGGAAAAACTGTTTTTT TRBV29-1 - - TRBJ1-4
CASSQESHRGIYEQYF TGCGCCAGCAGCCAAGAAAGTCACAGGGGGATCTACGAGCAGTACTTC TRBV4-3 - TRBD1 TRBJ2-7
CASSSPWGRGDTDTQYF TGTGCCAGCAGTTCACCATGGGGGAGGGGGGACACAGATACGCAGTATTTT TRBV28 - - TRBJ2-3
CASSGGGQGRSGELFF TGTGCCAGCAGCGGGGGGGGACAGGGTCGGTCCGGGGAGCTGTTTTTT TRBV9 once TRBD1 TRBJ2-2
CASSLTAGGHYNEQFF TGTGCCAGCAGCTTAACAGCGGGGGGTCACTACAATGAGCAGTTCTTC TRBV7-3 - TRBD2 TRBJ2-1
CAWSVQGRPQHF TGTGCCTGGAGTGTCCAGGGTCGGCCCCAGCATTTT TRBV30 few - TRBJ1-5
CASKALGLGVNEQFF TGCGCCAGCAAGGCCCTTGGGTTAGGGGTCAATGAGCAGTTCTTC TRBV5-1 - - TRBJ2-1
CASSANRAGTDTQYF TGTGCCAGCAGTGCAAACAGGGCGGGCACAGATACGCAGTATTTT TRBV6-1 - - TRBJ2-3
CASSYGSDTQYF TGTGCCAGCAGTTACGGTAGCGATACGCAGTATTTT TRBV6-5 - - TRBJ2-3
CSVEDLRQGTSGYTF TGCAGCGTTGAAGATCTCAGACAGGGGACCTCTGGCTACACCTTC TRBV29-1 - TRBD1 TRBJ1-2
CASSYHRQFPYEQYF TGTGCCAGCAGTTACCACAGGCAATTCCCCTACGAGCAGTACTTC TRBV6-5 once - TRBJ2-7
CASSVGGTRGQTEAFF TGTGCCAGCAGCGTAGGGGGAACCAGGGGGCAGACTGAAGCTTTCTTT TRBV9 - TRBD1 TRBJ1-1
CASSQDAGAGELFF TGCGCCAGCAGCCAAGATGCAGGGGCCGGGGAGCTGTTTTTT TRBV4-3 - - TRBJ2-2